The 29 T cell receptor beta chains below all came from one sample that was sequenced in a study of T cells after posttransplantation cyclophosphamide. Some clones are missing from TCRdb's copy, which holds only in-frame ones; the method was immunoSEQ multiplex PCR. This sample yields under 75,000 clones, of which about 94% are seen a single time; 3% belongs to the top ten. Input material: PBMCs. The source of these receptors is a woman in her thirties in good health and a related stem cell transplant donor.

The V call is TRBV5-4, the J call TRBJ1-4; 12 bases line up with TRBD1. Germline lookup yields CDR1 SGHNT and CDR2 YYREEE (reference sequence). This CDR3 has 15 amino acids. Losses at the gene ends were 4 bases for V and 8 bases for J; bases not matched to a gene: 6. This CDR3 is CASSIGTGGREKLFF. The CDR3 nucleotides read TGTGCCAGCAGCATAGGGACAGGGGGCAGGGAAAAACTGTTTTTT.

V usage is TRBV7-9 and J usage is TRBJ2-7; 7 bases are a match to TRBD1. V shed 2 bases and J 5 bases; nucleotides not matched to a gene: 15. The CDR3 has 17 amino acids. CDR1 is SEHNR and CDR2 is FQNEAQ in the germline V gene (reference sequence). This CDR3 reads CASSLSLQGLFIHEQYF. Here the CDR3 DNA reads TGTGCCAGCAGCTTATCTTTACAGGGGCTTTTTATCCACGAGCAGTACTTC.

The chain joins TRBV4-1 to TRBJ1-6; D remains ambiguous. The CDR3 covers 12 residues. Per the germline V gene, CDR1 is MGHRA and CDR2 is YSYEKL. V lost 0 bases to trimming and J lost 9 bases, with 3 bases between them. The CDR3 DNA sequence: TGCGCCAGCAGCCAAGATCGTTCACCCCTCCACTTT. It encodes CASSQDRSPLHF.

This sequence joins TRBV7-2 and TRBJ1-5, with 7 bases aligning to TRBD1. The J segment lost 3 bases and the V segment lost 2 bases, leaving 4 bases of the junction unmatched. The V gene's germline CDR1 is SGHTA and CDR2 FQGNSA. This CDR3 spans 15 amino acids. The CDR3 nucleotides are TGTGCCAGCAGCTTACGGGACAGATACAATCAGCCCCAGCATTTT. Its protein product is CASSLRDRYNQPQHF.

The count of this clone is one. The chain uses TRBV7-9 and TRBJ2-3; D not certain. With 5 bases removed from V and 4 bases from J, the gap between germline ends came to 10 bases. The CDR3 covers 13 residues. Germline V lookup: CDR1 SEHNR, CDR2 FQNEAQ (reference sequence). The CDR3 reads CASSPIASDTQYF. As DNA, the CDR3 is TGTGCCAGCAGCCCTATAGCTTCAGATACGCAGTATTTT.

The V gene is TRBV5-5, the J gene TRBJ2-7, with D perhaps being TRBD1 or TRBD2 (5 bases each). The CDR3 loop spans 16 amino acids. Between the trimmed V and J ends, which lost 0 bases and 0 bases, there was a span of 13 bases. The germline gives CDR1 SGHKS, CDR2 YYEKEE (reference sequence). CDR3 protein: CASSLAGGTLSYEQYF. In DNA form, the CDR3 reads TGTGCCAGCAGCTTGGCTGGGGGTACCCTCTCCTACGAGCAGTACTTC.

The chain couples TRBV19 to TRBJ1-2; maybe TRBD1 (5 bases). The CDR3 sequence is 13 residues long. Germline lookup yields CDR1 LNHDA and CDR2 SQIVND (reference sequence). Trimming left V 5 bases short and J 7 bases short, with 14 bases between. CDR3: CASSPQGSVGYTF. DNA for the CDR3: TGTGCCAGTAGTCCGCAGGGTTCGGTTGGCTACACCTTC.

This clone is a singleton in its sample. The chain employs TRBV4-1 and TRBJ1-4; D gene uncertain. Deletions cut 1 base from V and 0 bases from J, with 12 bases between. From germline, CDR1 is MGHRA and CDR2 YSYEKL. The CDR3 contains 17 residues. The CDR3 sequence: CASSQGRARATNEKLFF. CDR3 DNA: TGCGCCAGCAGCCAAGGGCGGGCCCGAGCAACTAATGAAAAACTGTTTTTT.

The J gene is TRBJ1-2, the V gene TRBV5-1; D is possibly TRBD1 (6 bases). CDR1 is SGHRS, CDR2 YFSETQ, per germline. Trimming cost V 4 bases and J 4 bases, with 14 bases left between them. The CDR3 length is 14 residues. CDR3 sequence: CASSLEDSTYGYTF. In nucleotides, the CDR3 is TGCGCCAGCAGCCTAGAGGACAGTACCTATGGCTACACCTTC.

This sequence joins TRBV7-2 and TRBJ1-2; 10 bases are a match to TRBD1. Per germline, CDR1 SGHTA and CDR2 FQGNSA. V gave up 2 bases and J gave up 6 bases; unmatched junction bases: 6. The CDR3 is made up of 15 amino acids. In DNA, the CDR3 is TGTGCCAGCAGCTTAATGGGGACAGGGGTGGATGGCTACACCTTC. This encodes CASSLMGTGVDGYTF.

This chain joins TRBV7-9 and TRBJ1-1; weak D call: TRBD1 (5 bases). This CDR3 comprises 14 residues. CDR1 and CDR2 from the germline V gene are SEHNR and FQNEAQ (reference sequence). Trimming pared 3 bases from V and 1 base from J, leaving 9 bases between. The CDR3 sequence is CASSFGAGNTEAFF. The CDR3 coding sequence is TGTGCCAGCAGCTTCGGGGCAGGGAACACTGAAGCTTTCTTT.

The chain carries TRBV11-2 and TRBJ2-7, with TRBD1 as a possible D gene (6 bases). CDR3 length: 15 amino acids. Trimming pared 5 bases from V and 1 base from J, leaving 15 bases between. From germline, CDR1 is SGHAT and CDR2 FQNNGV. CDR3 sequence (DNA): TGTGCCAGCAGCAACCGGTTCAGGGGATCCTACGAGCAGTACTTC. It yields the protein CASSNRFRGSYEQYF.

V and J are TRBV4-3 and TRBJ1-4; D might be TRBD1 (5 bases). The CDR3 has 16 amino acids. Germline V gene lookup returns CDR1 LGHNA and CDR2 YSLEER. V lost 0 bases and J lost 8, with 16 bases in between. DNA for the CDR3: TGCGCCAGCAGCCAAGAATCCGGGGGGTGGGAGGAAAAACTGTTTTTT. This sequence encodes CASSQESGGWEEKLFF.

The rearrangement links TRBV20-1 to TRBJ1-6; the D is unclear. The CDR3 is 11 amino acids. Trimming shortened V by 5 bases and J by 10 bases, and 9 bases separated the two germline ends. Per the germline V gene, CDR1 is DFQATT and CDR2 is SNEGSKA (reference sequence). This CDR3 reads CSAPAGSPLHF. The CDR3 bases are TGCAGTGCTCCAGCTGGGTCACCCCTCCACTTT.

The J gene is TRBJ2-7, the V gene TRBV18; D is uncertain. Trimming removed 6 bases at V and 1 base at J, with 4 bases between. The CDR3 loop spans 11 amino acids. Germline V gene lookup returns CDR1 KGHSH and CDR2 LQKENI. DNA of the CDR3: TGTGCCAGCTCGGGATCCTACGAGCAGTACTTC. Translated: CASSGSYEQYF.

J is TRBJ1-5 and V is TRBV9; 9 bases are a match to TRBD1. Germline V gives CDR1 SGDLS, CDR2 YYNGEE. This CDR3 comprises 15 residues. After removal of 4 bases from V and 4 bases from J, the junction contained 6 bases not matched to a gene. CDR3 DNA sequence: TGTGCCAGCAGCAGAGGGACAGGGTTTAATCAGCCCCAGCATTTT. Protein: CASSRGTGFNQPQHF. The full variable domain, its missing parts supplied by reference TRBV9 and TRBJ1-5, is DSGVTQTPKHLITATGQRVTLRCSPRSGDLSVYWYQQSLDQGLQFLIQYYNGEERAKGNILERFSAQQFPDLHSELNLSSLELGDSALYFCASSRGTGFNQPQHFGDGTRLSIL.

The V gene is TRBV19, the J gene TRBJ1-2; tentatively, D is TRBD1 (5 bases). The V end lost 0 bases, the J end lost 2 bases, and 19 bases lay between the germline ends. The CDR3 extends over 18 amino acids. Germline lookup yields CDR1 LNHDA and CDR2 SQIVND (reference sequence). The CDR3 protein is CASSIDLLPGKSNYGYTF. CDR3 in DNA: TGTGCCAGTAGTATAGATCTATTGCCAGGGAAATCGAACTATGGCTACACCTTC. The full variable domain, its missing parts supplied by reference TRBV19 and TRBJ1-2, is DGGITQSPKYLFRKEGQNVTLSCEQNLNHDAMYWYRQDPGQGLRLIYYSQIVNDFQKGDIAEGYSVSREKKESFPLTVTSAQKNPTAFYLCASSIDLLPGKSNYGYTFGSGTRLTVV.

The chain carries TRBV5-5 and TRBJ1-4; TRBD1 aligns across 9 bases. CDR3 length: 15 residues. The germline V gene has CDR1 SGHKS and CDR2 YYEKEE (reference sequence). The ends lost 6 bases at V and 5 bases at J; junction bases unmatched: 8. The DNA for the CDR3 is TGTGCCAGCACCGGGCCCGACAGGGGGAATGAAAAACTGTTTTTT. Translating gives CASTGPDRGNEKLFF.

The rearrangement uses TRBV19 and TRBJ1-3, with 11 positions matching TRBD1. The germline V gene encodes CDR1 LNHDA and CDR2 SQIVND (reference sequence). The CDR3 contains 17 residues. The V segment lost 4 bases and the J segment 1 base; nucleotides outside the gene matches: 6. The CDR3 loop reads CASSTMDRGLSGNTIYF. The DNA for the CDR3 is TGTGCCAGTAGTACGATGGACAGGGGGCTTTCTGGAAACACCATATATTTT.

The chain couples TRBV30 to TRBJ1-5; D uncertain. Trimming removed 3 bases at V and 3 bases at J, with 9 bases between. Germline-derived CDR1 and CDR2 are GTSNPN and SVGIG (reference sequence). The CDR3 consists of 13 residues. The CDR3 coding sequence is TGTGCCTGGAGGGAGGGATACAATCAGCCCCAGCATTTT. It specifies CAWREGYNQPQHF.

The V gene is TRBV6-1, the J gene TRBJ2-1; D is uncertain. Germline V gene lookup returns CDR1 MNHNS and CDR2 SASEGT. The CDR3 extends over 11 amino acids. Trimming removed 6 bases from V and 4 bases from J, with 4 bases in between. CDR3 DNA sequence: TGTGCCAGCAGGGAATACAATGAGCAGTTCTTC. It is translated as CASREYNEQFF.

This chain uses TRBV9 with TRBJ1-1, with 8 bases matching TRBD1. Germline loops: CDR1 SGDLS, CDR2 YYNGEE. J was trimmed by 4 bases and V by 0 bases; bases with no gene match: 8. The CDR3 runs 16 residues. This CDR3 is CASSVGAGGEITEAFF. The CDR3 DNA follows: TGTGCCAGCAGCGTAGGGGCAGGGGGCGAGATCACTGAAGCTTTCTTT.

The chain recombines TRBV4-3 with TRBJ2-1; TRBD1 is a possible D gene (5 bases). Trimming left V 1 base short and J 4 bases short, with 8 bases between. The CDR3 loop spans 14 amino acids. CDR1 and CDR2 from the germline V gene are LGHNA and YSLEER. DNA for the CDR3: TGCGCCAGCAGCCAAGTCAGGGATTACAATGAGCAGTTCTTC. Translating gives CASSQVRDYNEQFF.

The chain couples TRBV5-5 to TRBJ2-2; possibly TRBD2 for D (5 bases). The CDR3 consists of 15 residues. Germline V lookup: CDR1 SGHKS, CDR2 YYEKEE (reference sequence). V lost 1 base and J lost 1, with 8 bases in between. This CDR3 is CASSLTGVNTGELFF. CDR3 DNA sequence: TGTGCCAGCAGCTTGACCGGGGTGAACACCGGGGAGCTGTTTTTT.

This chain joins TRBV10-3 and TRBJ2-3; D remains unclear. The CDR3 is 14 residues long. Germline CDR1 and CDR2: ENHRY and SYGVKD. With 0 bases removed from V and 0 bases from J, the gap between germline ends came to 4 bases. The DNA of the CDR3 is TGTGCCATCAGTGAGTCTCGGAGCACAGATACGCAGTATTTT. Its translation is CAISESRSTDTQYF.

This clone was seen once. The CDR3 is CASSFSTQSAFF. The CDR3 DNA reads TGTGCCAGCAGCTTTTCAACGCAATCGGCTTTCTTT. The V and J genes are TRBV5-6 and TRBJ1-1; D not certain. Trimming removed 2 bases from V and 11 bases from J, with 13 bases in between. This CDR3 is 12 amino acids long. Germline CDR1 reads SGHDT; CDR2 reads YYEEEE. The full variable domain, with the rest looked up from reference TRBV5-6 and TRBJ1-1, is DAGVTQSPTHLIKTRGQQVTLRCSPKSGHDTVSWYQQALGQGPQFIFQYYEEEERQRGNFPDRFSGHQFPNYSSELNVNALLLGDSALYLCASSFSTQSAFFGQGTRLTVV.

V and J are TRBV12-5 and TRBJ1-1; D remains ambiguous. Germline V lookup: CDR1 LGHNT, CDR2 FRNRAP. The V and J ends lost 10 bases and 3 bases respectively, with 15 bases between them. This CDR3 comprises 13 residues. CDR3 coding DNA: TGTGCTACCCGGCCCGAGGGTCACACTGAAGCTTTCTTT. Its translation: CATRPEGHTEAFF.

This chain joins TRBV5-6 and TRBJ1-1; D is unresolved. The germline V gene encodes CDR1 SGHDT and CDR2 YYEEEE. The CDR3 covers 11 residues. The V gene lost 4 bases and the J gene lost 6 bases, with 7 bases spanning the gap. The CDR3 coding sequence is TGTGCCAGCAGCCGACAAGCTGAAGCTTTCTTT. It is translated as CASSRQAEAFF.

The genes are TRBV5-1 and TRBJ1-4, with D possibly being TRBD1 (5 bases). The V gene's germline CDR1 is SGHRS and CDR2 YFSETQ. The CDR3 sequence is 16 residues long. The V end was cut by 0 bases, the J end by 8 bases, with 17 bases between. CDR3 nucleotides: TGCGCCAGCAGCTTGGCCCTCAGGGCTGAGGGGGAAAAACTGTTTTTT. Protein sequence: CASSLALRAEGEKLFF.